This T cell receptor beta chain emerged from a study of T cells in tuberculosis. At the level of the study: T cells were selected with CD1B tetramers loaded with glucose monomycolate. Study-wide findings and caveats: The stringent gate may have excluded weak CD1B-GMM tetramer binders.

V gave up 4 bases and J gave up 4 bases; unmatched junction bases: 7. CDR3 length equals 15 residues. CDR1 and CDR2 (germline): SGHKS, YYEKEE (reference sequence). Repertoires were generated with immunoSEQ multiplex PCR, while TCRdb's copy carries only in-frame clones and drops some. The sample has about 88,000 clones; approximately 90% are singletons. Thawed, overnight-rested PBMC were stained with GMM-loaded CD1B tetramer, viability dye and anti-CD3, then sorted. CD1B tetramers were loaded with Rhodococcus equi-derived C32 glucose monomycolate. Before cryopreservation, the sorted PBMC lost their CD14-expressing monocytes. About 100,000 tetramer-negative cells were sorted from each donor.

The TCR sequence derives from an adult woman with latent tuberculosis. The sequencing input was CD1b-GMM tetramer-negative cells sorted from PBMCs. This rearrangement joins TRBV5-5 to TRBJ1-4; 7 nucleotides agree with TRBD1. The CDR3 spells CASSQAGQSNEKLFF. CDR3 in DNA: TGTGCCAGCAGCCAGGCGGGACAGAGTAATGAAAAACTGTTTTTT.